This record concerns one T cell receptor beta chain sequence. This specimen comes from a study of blood T cell repertoires in COVID-19. Study as a whole: PBMCs, B-cell-depleted T cells, or T cells were the source of the cDNA or gDNA that made up the material.

The V gene's germline CDR1 is ENHRY and CDR2 SYGVKD. The V end lost 6 bases, the J end lost 6 bases, and 17 bases lay between the germline ends. CDR3 length equals 14 residues. In the source study's methods: The authors estimated nucleated cell counts from reference gene primer amplification. TCRdb keeps only in-frame clones here, not all; method: immunoSEQ multiplex PCR. The V and J calls and clone size come from that table; D and trimming were worked out from the DNA. Among about 220,000 clones listed, under 90% were seen once. The rearrangement joins TRBV10-3 to TRBJ1-1, with a weak D call TRBD1 (6 bases). Input material: peripheral blood. This sequence originates from a woman of 80 years or more with acute or convalescent COVID-19. The CDR3 reads CAIRSGDEGSEAFF. The CDR3 nucleotides read TGTGCCATCAGATCAGGGGACGAGGGCTCTGAAGCTTTCTTT.